The sequence of this T cell receptor (beta chain) was determined in a study of blood T cell repertoires in COVID-19 (dated by TCRdb to the early 2020s). About the full investigation: Samples from collaborators originated in the United States, Italy and Spain and spanned both the acute and convalescent phases of COVID-19. The prospective study material was composed of cDNA or gDNA derived from T cells, B-cell-depleted T cells, or PBMCs. Deeply sampled blood TCRbeta repertoires from subjects exposed to, actively infected with, or recovered from COVID-19 were included in the dataset. The repertoires were released in a freely available public database meant as a resource for research on the immune response to SARS-CoV-2. The samples were drawn from two sources: the first 160 participants of the ongoing ImmuneRACE study, and 1,254 subjects contributed by 6 global collaborators. The sample metadata nearly always contained a de-identified subject ID, COVID-19 status, age in years and sex. Where available, HLA class I and class II types were obtained from metadata supplied by the sample provider rather than from assay-based typing. General study outcomes and caveats: Clinical and demographic metadata were provided uncurated, with the amount varying by source and participant.

The immunoSEQ Assay, a bias-controlled multiplex PCR, was used to amplify TCRbeta CDR3 regions from genomic DNA. The paper's data handling went like this. Nucleated cell counts per sample were estimated from amplification of reference gene primers within the assay. Sequence reads were collapsed and filtered to measure the absolute abundance of every unique TCRbeta CDR3 rearrangement. For each sample, productive Simpson clonality was calculated as the square root of Simpson's diversity index across productive rearrangements. In TCRdb, the immuneACCESS table is reduced to in-frame sequences with V and J assigned. These tables do not hold every clone; where another copy was compared, an unresolved V gene accounts for under half, and the others remain unexplained. V, J and clone size are those of that table, while D and trimming were read from the DNA. The sample table lists around 400,000 clones, 87% of them with a count of one. The leading ten clones occupy less than 11% of the sample.

At one collaborating source in Seattle, patients were enrolled during active infection and were followed longitudinally through the course of disease. Collaborating institutions collected whole blood in K2EDTA tubes following their own protocols. For TCRbeta analysis, collaborators shipped samples as frozen whole blood, isolated PBMCs, or DNA extracted from either of those sample types. Trimmed from V: 3 bases; trimmed from J: 7 bases; junction bases lacking a gene match: 2. The CDR3 goes from the cysteine to the phenylalanine over 15 residues. The only DNA kept is the CDR3, 45 bases in frame from the first base. Per the germline V gene, ENHRY is the CDR1 and SYGVKD is the CDR2. Note on this clone: It lacks a known antigen. No clone much larger than this one lies a single base away; base qualities are absent.

The receptor was isolated from a woman between 25 and 40 years old with COVID-19, enrolled during active disease. Sequencing was performed on peripheral blood. This chain joins TRBV10-3 to TRBJ2-1, with 14 bases matching TRBD2. The sequenced DNA: TGTGCCATCAGTGACGGACTAGCGGGAGGAAATGAGCAGTTCTTC. This codes for CAISDGLAGGNEQFF.